This T cell receptor (beta chain) stems from a study of blood T cell repertoires in COVID-19. Overall study: The origin of the acute and convalescent COVID-19 samples was the United States, Italy and Spain.

Sequenced by immunoSEQ multiplex PCR; TCRdb stores in-frame clones only, minus some. This sample has tens of thousands of clones; roughly nine tenths occur once, and the top ten carry less than 2%. This clone has just one count. This CDR3 is 14 amino acids long. CDR1 and CDR2 from the germline V gene are ENHRY and SYGVKD. The junction had 4 bases not matched to a gene; V was cut back by 6 bases and J by 4 bases. This chain uses TRBV10-3 with TRBJ2-1; TRBD1 aligns across 9 bases. The receptor was isolated from a man aged 55-75 years with acute or convalescent COVID-19. Material: peripheral blood. In nucleotides, the CDR3 is TGTGCCATCAGCACAGGGGGCCAATACAATGAGCAGTTCTTC. The encoded protein is CAISTGGQYNEQFF.